These 13 T cell receptor beta chains originate from one sample sequenced in a study of blood T cell repertoires in COVID-19. Assay used: immunoSEQ multiplex PCR; TCRdb lists only in-frame clones, some missing. This sample has 190,000 or so clones, with around 80% found just once. The specimen sequenced was peripheral blood. The receptor source for this set is a woman older than 75 with active or convalescent COVID-19.

The V call is TRBV19, the J call TRBJ1-5; D not certain. Germline CDR1 and CDR2: LNHDA and SQIVND (reference sequence). V was pared by 8 bases and J by 4 bases, with 6 bases between. The CDR3 totals 11 residues. DNA for the CDR3: TGTGCCAGTGGACTTAATCAGCCCCAGCATTTT. Protein product: CASGLNQPQHF.

V is TRBV10-3 and J is TRBJ2-7; TRBD1 agrees at 8 bases. Germline CDR1 ENHRY, CDR2 SYGVKD. The CDR3 runs to 15 residues. Trimming cost V 6 bases and J 2 bases; bases outside gene matches: 9. The CDR3 nucleotides are TGTGCCATCAGCGAGGGACAGGTAGGAACCTACGAGCAGTACTTC. As protein: CAISEGQVGTYEQYF.

The chain couples TRBV5-1 to TRBJ1-1, with a weak D call TRBD1 (6 bases). CDR3 size: 14 residues. Germline loops: CDR1 SGHRS, CDR2 YFSETQ. The germline V and J ends were trimmed by 8 bases and 7 bases, with 21 bases remaining between them. The CDR3 DNA reads as TGCGCCAGTCATATCACGGGGGGCAATGGTGAAGCTTTCTTT. Its protein product is CASHITGGNGEAFF.

The V call is TRBV6-2 or TRBV6-3, the J call TRBJ2-7, with TRBD2 matching 10 bases. The trim removed 5 bases at V and 5 bases at J, leaving 3 bases unmatched. Germline CDR1 reads MNHEY; CDR2 reads SVGEGT. The CDR3 loop spans 13 amino acids. The CDR3 is CASSRTSGDEQYF. In nucleotides, the CDR3 is TGTGCCAGCAGTCGGACTAGCGGCGACGAGCAGTACTTC.

The chain carries TRBV10-3 and TRBJ1-1; TRBD1 matches 7 bases. V shed 5 bases and J 4 bases; nucleotides not matched to a gene: 7. This CDR3 region has 14 residues. The germline V gene encodes CDR1 ENHRY and CDR2 SYGVKD. The CDR3 DNA reads TGTGCCATCAGTTACGAGGGGGCAGGCACTGAAGCTTTCTTT. It codes for CAISYEGAGTEAFF.

This rearrangement joins TRBV14 to TRBJ2-1; TRBD2 agrees at 9 bases. The germline V gene has CDR1 SGHDN and CDR2 FVKESK. V was pared by 2 bases and J by 4 bases, with 9 bases of the junction left unmatched. The CDR3 is made up of 17 amino acids. The CDR3 protein is CASSQKIGTSIYNEQFF. Written as DNA, the CDR3 is TGTGCCAGCAGCCAAAAAATTGGGACTAGCATTTACAATGAGCAGTTCTTC.

V gene TRBV5-1 combines with J gene TRBJ2-5, with a tentative D call TRBD1 (6 bases). CDR1 and CDR2 from the germline V gene are SGHRS and YFSETQ. The CDR3 contains 15 residues. Trimming took off 4 bases at V and 1 base at J, with 14 bases between the two ends. The CDR3 DNA sequence: TGCGCCAGCAGCCCTACAGGGAGACGCCAAGAGACCCAGTACTTC. Protein: CASSPTGRRQETQYF.

The CDR3 DNA follows: TGTGCCAGCAGTCGGACAGGGGGCATTACCGGGGAGCTGTTTTTT. Translating gives CASSRTGGITGELFF. The chain employs TRBV7-3 and TRBJ2-2; 11 positions agree with TRBD1. Germline CDR1 reads SGHTA; CDR2 reads FQGTGA. The CDR3 extends over 15 amino acids. Trimming removed 6 bases from V and 5 bases from J; junction bases left unmatched: 5.

For the CDR3, the DNA is TGTGCCAGCAGTCCTCGGACCAGCGCGGGCACCTTGGGTGGCTACACCTTC. Protein sequence: CASSPRTSAGTLGGYTF. The V call is TRBV6-6, the J call TRBJ1-2; D not certain. The V and J ends lost 5 bases and 7 bases respectively, with 26 bases between them. The CDR3 contains 17 residues. Germline-derived CDR1 and CDR2 are MNHNY and SVGAGI (reference sequence).

The rearrangement joins TRBV7-9 to TRBJ2-3; TRBD2 is a possible D gene (5 bases). Trimming cost V 4 bases and J 0 bases, with 8 bases left between them. The CDR3 has 14 residues. The V gene's germline CDR1 is SEHNR and CDR2 FQNEAQ (reference sequence). The CDR3 nucleotides are TGTGCCAGCAGCTGGACTGGGAGCACAGATACGCAGTATTTT. It encodes CASSWTGSTDTQYF.

The V and J genes are TRBV7-9 and TRBJ1-1; the D is unclear. CDR3 length: 18 residues. Trimming stripped 2 bases from V and 1 base from J, with 20 bases between. CDR1 and CDR2 from the germline V gene are SEHNR and FQNEAQ (reference sequence). CDR3 sequence (DNA): TGTGCCAGCAGCTTAAAGATTAGGCATCGGGGTACGAACACTGAAGCTTTCTTT. Protein product: CASSLKIRHRGTNTEAFF.

This chain joins TRBV10-3 and TRBJ2-7, with 8 positions matching TRBD2. The germline V gene has CDR1 ENHRY and CDR2 SYGVKD. CDR3 length equals 15 residues. V was clipped by 6 bases and J by 0 bases; unmatched bases: 7. CDR3 DNA: TGTGCCATCAGCTTAGGCGGGGGGAGCTCCTACGAGCAGTACTTC. It codes for CAISLGGGSSYEQYF.

The CDR3 spells CASSQTWARPTEGEQYF. DNA for the CDR3: TGTGCCAGCAGCCAGACCTGGGCCCGACCTACGGAGGGGGAGCAGTACTTC. The chain couples TRBV4-2 to TRBJ2-7, with D maybe TRBD2 (6 bases). The CDR3 is made up of 17 amino acids. Germline lookup yields CDR1 LGHNA and CDR2 YNFKEQ. V lost 3 bases, J lost 7 bases, and 25 bases lay in between.